This T cell receptor (beta chain) emerged from a study of T cell responses to AZD1222 COVID-19 vaccine. Study-level information: The study pooled second doses at about 4 or about 12 weeks. Findings of the study overall: Spike-spanning, vaccine-associated CD4 TCRs were dominant at 160-218 and 743-854. Females made up more of the donors, who were largely white British, and clonal diversity may have come out too low. No repertoire was sampled before or during the peak T cell response, only after it.

In regard to this clone: What it binds is unknown.

Method: immunoSEQ multiplex PCR; TCRdb's copy keeps in-frame clones and lacks some. This sample has about 110,000 clones; nearly 90% occur once, and the top ten carry about 3.3%. Trimming cost V 3 bases and J 5 bases, with 10 bases left between them. Germline assignment: CDR1 KGHSH and CDR2 LQKENI. This CDR3 is 14 amino acids long. The sample was peripheral blood, taken on day 0 of AZD1222 vaccination. This TCR came from an adult in good health. The genes are TRBV18 and TRBJ2-2; D perhaps matches TRBD2 (6 bases). The CDR3 sequence is CASSPGLTTGELFF. Here the CDR3 DNA reads TGTGCCAGCTCACCGGGACTGACGACCGGGGAGCTGTTTTTT.